The T cell receptor (beta chain) under discussion was sequenced for a study of cytomegalovirus exposure and HLA in healthy donors. The PCR was carried out with 60 Vbeta primers and 13 Jbeta primers. Produced via immunoSEQ multiplex PCR; TCRdb's table is partial and in-frame only. The table lists 110,000 to 150,000 clones, around four fifths of them singletons. Germline V gene lookup returns CDR1 SNHLY and CDR2 FYNNEI. The V gene lost 6 bases and the J gene lost 5 bases, with 19 bases spanning the gap. The CDR3 has 15 amino acids. The sequenced sample was PBMCs. The TCR sequence derives from a male donor in good health and CMV-seropositive. The J gene is TRBJ2-5, the V gene TRBV2, with a weak D call TRBD1 (5 bases). The chain's CDR3 is CASSKWSLGRETQYF. The CDR3 DNA reads TGTGCCAGCAGCAAATGGTCGTTGGGGCGGGAGACCCAGTACTTC. The variable domain in full, with the rest retrieved from reference TRBV2 and TRBJ2-5, is EPEVTQTPSHQVTQMGQEVILRCVPISNHLYFYWYRQILGQKVEFLVSFYNNEISEKSEIFDDQFSVERPDGSNFTLKIRSTKLEDSAMYFCASSKWSLGRETQYFGPGTRLLVL.